This T cell receptor (beta chain) was sequenced for a study of T-cell reconstitution after alpha-beta-depleted transplantation in children listed by TCRdb under 2016. Background on the whole study: Using TCR repertoire profiling, the study followed T-cell immune reconstitution in a quantitative way in children after TCRalphabeta/CD19-depleted allogeneic hematopoietic cell transplantation.

V is pruned by 8 bases and J by 4 bases, leaving 17 bases of the junction without a gene match. Taken from the germline V gene, the CDR1 and CDR2 loops are MNHNS and SASEGT. From its cysteine to its phenylalanine, the CDR3 spans 19 amino acids. Only the CDR3 DNA is retained, 57 bases long and in frame from the first base. Library preparation was by PCR. The sequencing machine was an Illumina HiSeq 2500. TCR library preparation used molecular barcoding, with unique molecular identifiers applied to normalize quantification of the TCRbeta repertoire. TCRdb handled the public reads itself, with Q25 trimming in fastp and clone calling in MiXCR, and kept productive beta chains. All rows with the same CDR3 protein become a single entry with the most common DNA and genes. This sample gives about 370,000 distinct CDR3 sequences in total; just over 20% of them show up just once. The biggest ten clones account for approximately 3.9% of the sample.

This clonotype was counted only a few times. The antigen it recognizes is unknown. Base qualities were left out, and no much larger clone turns up one base away. The chain uses TRBV6-1 and TRBJ2-1, with TRBD2 identical over 13 junction bases. The material was PBMCs from the stem cell graft donor, obtained from the stem cell graft. This receptor was identified in a human donor who donated a stem cell graft to a child with acute myeloid leukemia. In nucleotides, the sequence is TGTGCCAGCGGCCCGGGGCCCAACAGGGGACTAGCGGGATACAATGAGCAGTTCTTC. This sequence encodes CASGPGPNRGLAGYNEQFF.